This T cell receptor (beta chain) was obtained from a study of blood T cell repertoires in COVID-19. J gave up 5 bases and V 4 bases, and 11 bases lay outside the gene matches. The CDR3 covers 15 residues. The germline CDR1 and CDR2 sequences are SGHDT and YYEEEE. Per the original data handling: How many nucleated cells were present was estimated from reference gene primer amplification. Sequencing was performed with immunoSEQ multiplex PCR; in TCRdb, only in-frame clones are kept and a portion is missing. The DNA gave D and trimming, while V, J and clone size come from that table. The data contain approximately 78,000 clones, more than 85% of them singletons.

This sequence was found in a man aged 50 to 60 with COVID-19, enrolled during active disease. Sequenced sample: peripheral blood. J is TRBJ2-5 and V is TRBV5-6; 7 bases are a match to TRBD1. The CDR3 here is CASSTGQTEIETQYF. CDR3 nucleotide sequence: TGTGCCAGCAGCACGGGACAGACGGAAATTGAGACCCAGTACTTC.